The rows below give T cell receptor beta chains drawn from one sample of a study of T cells after yellow fever vaccination. TCRdb re-called the 5' RACE reads through MiXCR, storing one row per CDR3 protein. Among 250,000 to 300,000 distinct CDR3 sequences, around 10% were seen once, and the ten largest hold about 3%. The sequences come from CD4+ T cells sorted from PBMCs, collected 5 days after the yellow fever booster vaccination. These TCRs come from a man in his late teens or twenties who received the YFV17D yellow fever vaccine. Each CDR3 is given with its conserved first and last residue. The order of the fields is J gene, V gene, CDR3 protein.

J: TRBJ2-3; V: TRBV14; CDR3: CASSHRPSYTQYF
J: TRBJ2-5; V: TRBV5-1; CDR3: CASSSGRAGGEETQYF
J: TRBJ2-2; V: TRBV5-4; CDR3: CASRGPLALRRGLGRVMTGELFF
J: TRBJ1-2; V: TRBV7-2; CDR3: CASSAITGVNYGYTF
J: TRBJ2-3; V: TRBV7-9; CDR3: CASSSTSRDRQQYF
J: TRBJ1-5; V: TRBV5-4; CDR3: CASSLGGDRGDQPQHF
J: TRBJ2-1; V: TRBV2; CDR3: CASNLAGTGNEQFF
J: TRBJ2-2; V: TRBV4-1; CDR3: CASSQDRSGRVNTGELFF
J: TRBJ2-3; V: TRBV20-1; CDR3: CSVTSGSTDTQYF
J: TRBJ2-1; V: TRBV20-1; CDR3: CSAPGGAYSYNEQFF
J: TRBJ1-1; V: TRBV27; CDR3: CASSSGQGETEAFF
J: TRBJ2-4; V: TRBV30; CDR3: CAWSVKAKNIQYF
J: TRBJ1-4; V: TRBV12-3/TRBV12-4; CDR3: CASGRGGYEKLFF
J: TRBJ1-2; V: TRBV18; CDR3: CASGQRQGIYGYTF
J: TRBJ2-6; V: TRBV4-3; CDR3: CASSQGAASGANVLTF
J: TRBJ2-3; V: TRBV12-3/TRBV12-4; CDR3: CASSSRQSTDTQYF
J: TRBJ2-2; V: TRBV7-2; CDR3: CASSRNAGANTGELFF
J: TRBJ2-7; V: TRBV5-1; CDR3: CASSPSGGLSSYEQYF
J: TRBJ2-2; V: TRBV5-6; CDR3: CASSPGSSRELFF
J: TRBJ2-1; V: TRBV5-1; CDR3: CASSTDRGSYNEQFF
J: TRBJ2-5; V: TRBV6-5; CDR3: CASRWTRTEKETQYF
J: TRBJ2-7; V: TRBV7-2; CDR3: CASSLTTSEQYF
J: TRBJ2-5; V: TRBV20-1; CDR3: CSARGDRGRETQYF
J: TRBJ1-1; V: TRBV6-5; CDR3: CASRSGSFRAFF
J: TRBJ1-4; V: TRBV4-1; CDR3: CASSRTGTNEKLFF
J: TRBJ2-3; V: TRBV11-2; CDR3: CASSLGGAPGTQYF
J: TRBJ2-1; V: TRBV10-3; CDR3: CAISVGNEQFF
J: TRBJ1-2; V: TRBV7-2; CDR3: CASSANRDALGYTF
J: TRBJ2-1; V: TRBV5-1; CDR3: CASSLAYLDNEQFF
J: TRBJ2-3; V: TRBV4-1; CDR3: CASSQDRGGASGVRDTQYF
J: TRBJ1-6; V: TRBV7-2; CDR3: CASSSPAQGRNSPLHF
J: TRBJ2-2; V: TRBV7-3; CDR3: CASSLTVADYNTGELFF
J: TRBJ1-2; V: TRBV20-1; CDR3: CSARAGSYPDNYGYTF
J: TRBJ2-3; V: TRBV6-1; CDR3: CASSEARFLTDTQYF
J: TRBJ2-5; V: TRBV5-1; CDR3: CASSPEWAIETQYF
J: TRBJ1-6; V: TRBV2; CDR3: CASKGTGGSPLHF
J: TRBJ1-3; V: TRBV4-2; CDR3: CASSQDRLVGNTIYF
J: TRBJ1-2; V: TRBV4-1; CDR3: CASSQGGLRTGHNYGYTF
J: TRBJ2-2; V: TRBV5-1; CDR3: CASSLGQATNTGELFF
J: TRBJ1-3; V: TRBV4-1; CDR3: CASSPTIGLPGNTIYF
J: TRBJ2-5; V: TRBV7-2; CDR3: CASSLYETQYF
J: TRBJ1-2; V: TRBV6-5; CDR3: CASRAAGRGFQEGPYGYTF
J: TRBJ2-3; V: TRBV5-1; CDR3: CASNPGQKTDTQYF
J: TRBJ1-2; V: TRBV20-1; CDR3: CSARDWDVRGYTF
J: TRBJ2-7; V: TRBV7-3; CDR3: CASSLMGGSYEQYF
J: TRBJ2-5; V: TRBV20-1; CDR3: CSARGRTDRAETQYF
J: TRBJ2-5; V: TRBV7-2; CDR3: CASSLVGELETQYF
J: TRBJ2-6; V: TRBV20-1; CDR3: CSAPDNSGANVLTF
J: TRBJ2-2; V: TRBV5-1; CDR3: CASSLAASGGAGTGELFF
J: TRBJ2-5; V: TRBV7-2; CDR3: CASRKQGVETQYF
J: TRBJ2-2; V: TRBV20-1; CDR3: CSALRGGTNTGELFF
J: TRBJ1-4; V: TRBV5-1; CDR3: CASSGGPGVQGTNEKLFF
J: TRBJ2-7; V: TRBV7-3; CDR3: CASSPDSGGLYEQYF
J: TRBJ2-7; V: TRBV6-1; CDR3: CASTKGEGASYEQYF
J: TRBJ1-3; V: TRBV5-1; CDR3: CASSLSSDRGAGNTIYF
J: TRBJ2-3; V: TRBV30; CDR3: CAWSGAGGRDTQYF
J: TRBJ1-6; V: TRBV9; CDR3: CASSSAARGNSPLHF